This is a list of T cell receptor beta chains from one sample in a study of blood T cell repertoires in COVID-19. The table came from immunoSEQ multiplex PCR; TCRdb's copy has only in-frame clones and leaves some out. This sample yields 220,000 or so clones, of which approximately 82% are seen a single time; about 1.9% belongs to the top ten. The sample was peripheral blood. These receptor sequences come from a woman of 80 years or more with acute or convalescent COVID-19. Each CDR3 is given with its conserved first and last residue. Each record gives: V gene, D gene, J gene, clone size, CDR3 DNA, CDR3 protein. D genes are given only for firm matches. The size of a clone is reported for some rows only, either as once, few or many, or as a class for expanded clones.

TRBV5-1	TRBD2	TRBJ2-7	-	TGCGCCAGCAGCCCGGGACTAGACTACGAGCAGTACTTC	CASSPGLDYEQYF
TRBV29-1	TRBD1	TRBJ2-7	-	TGCAGCGCCAGGGGGCCATATCCGGATGAGCAGTACTTC	CSARGPYPDEQYF
TRBV4-1	-	TRBJ2-7	-	TGCGCCAGCAGCCCAGGCCCGGGCGGGTACGAGCAGTACTTC	CASSPGPGGYEQYF
TRBV6-2/TRBV6-3	TRBD2	TRBJ2-5	few	TGTGCCAGCAGTAACTGGGGACTAGCGGGAGTCGGGGCGGAGACCCAGTACTTC	CASSNWGLAGVGAETQYF
TRBV7-9	-	TRBJ2-3	once	TGTGCCAGCAGCCCCGGGGGACTCAACACAGATACGCAATATTTT	CASSPGGLNTDTQYF
TRBV5-8	-	TRBJ1-5	-	TGTGCCAGCAGCGCCAGACTGGGCAATCAGCCCCAGCATTTT	CASSARLGNQPQHF
TRBV4-1	TRBD1	TRBJ1-2	-	TGCGCCAGCAGCCAGGCCAGGGGGAACTATGGCTACACCTTC	CASSQARGNYGYTF
TRBV6-5	-	TRBJ2-4	-	TGTGCCAGCAGTTCCACAGGTTTAGCCAAAAACATTCAGTACTTC	CASSSTGLAKNIQYF
TRBV7-2	TRBD1	TRBJ2-7	-	TGTGCCAGCAGCTTAGAAGGGACAGTTGTTCTCTACGAGCAGTACTTC	CASSLEGTVVLYEQYF
TRBV7-3	TRBD1	TRBJ1-5	-	TGTGCCAGCAGCACTGCAGGGGGGCCCCAGCATTTT	CASSTAGGPQHF
TRBV15	TRBD1	TRBJ1-2	once	TGTGCCACCAGCAGAGCCAACAGGGGGGTCTATGGCTACACCTTC	CATSRANRGVYGYTF
TRBV7-2	-	TRBJ2-3	-	TGTGCCAGCAGCTCTACTTATGCGACAGATACGCAGTATTTT	CASSSTYATDTQYF
TRBV27	-	TRBJ1-1	once	TGTGCCAGCAGCCTACGTGGGAACACTGAAGCTTTCTTT	CASSLRGNTEAFF
TRBV25-1	TRBD2	TRBJ2-3	-	TGTGCCAGCAGTGGGGGGACTAGCGGGGCCACAGATACGCAGTATTTT	CASSGGTSGATDTQYF
TRBV28	TRBD1	TRBJ1-2	-	TGTGCCAGCAGTTCAGGGGGCAACTATGGCTACACCTTC	CASSSGGNYGYTF
TRBV4-1	-	TRBJ1-5	-	TGCGCCAGCAGCCTCTCAGGTACCAATCAGCCCCAGCATTTT	CASSLSGTNQPQHF
TRBV6-1	-	TRBJ2-2	once	TGTGCCAGCAGTGAAAAGCAGCGAAGCGCCGGGGAGCTGTTTTTT	CASSEKQRSAGELFF
TRBV18	TRBD1	TRBJ1-2	-	TGTGCCAGCTCACCGGGGACAGGGGTATCCGGCTATGGCTACACCTTC	CASSPGTGVSGYGYTF
TRBV27	-	TRBJ2-1	-	TGTGCCAGCAGTTCGGAGACAGGAACCTACAATGAGCAGTTCTTC	CASSSETGTYNEQFF
TRBV23-1	TRBD1	TRBJ1-5	-	TGCGCCAGCAGACGGACAGGGGAGGATCAGCCCCAGCATTTT	CASRRTGEDQPQHF
TRBV2	TRBD2	TRBJ2-2	-	TGTGCCAGCAGGGGGACTAGCGGAAACACCGGGGAGCTGTTTTTT	CASRGTSGNTGELFF
TRBV5-6	TRBD1	TRBJ1-1	-	TGTGCCAGCAGCTTGTCTCTAGGGTGGGGACAGGGGAATGAAGCTTTCTTT	CASSLSLGWGQGNEAFF
TRBV12-3/TRBV12-4	-	TRBJ1-1	-	TGTGCCAGCACTACGGACAGTTGGACCGAAGCTTTCTTT	CASTTDSWTEAFF
TRBV6-2/TRBV6-3	-	TRBJ1-5	-	TGTGCCAGCAGTTATTGGTTGGGGGGGGGAAGCAATCAGCCCCAGCATTTT	CASSYWLGGGSNQPQHF
TRBV4-1	-	TRBJ1-1	few	TGCGCCAGCAGCCAACTCAGGGATACTGAAGCTTTCTTT	CASSQLRDTEAFF
TRBV4-2	-	TRBJ1-4	-	TGTGCCAGCAGCCAAGATATGGGGCTTAATGAAAAACTGTTTTTT	CASSQDMGLNEKLFF
TRBV28	-	TRBJ2-7	-	TGTGCCAGCAGCCCCGGTCGGTACGAGCAGTACTTC	CASSPGRYEQYF
TRBV14	-	TRBJ1-5	-	TGTGCCAGCAGTAAGACCGTACCAGGGGCCCAGCATTTT	CASSKTVPGAQHF
TRBV19	TRBD2	TRBJ2-4	-	TGTGCCAGTAGTATATCCGCTAGCGGGGGGGCCGGGAACATTCAGTACTTC	CASSISASGGAGNIQYF
TRBV5-6	TRBD2	TRBJ2-3	-	TGTGCCAGCAGCTTGGCCTCGGGACTAGCAGGCGATACGCAGTATTTT	CASSLASGLAGDTQYF
TRBV19	TRBD1	TRBJ2-7	-	TGTGCCAGTAGCCCTTGGACAGGGGGCATCTACGAGCAGTACTTC	CASSPWTGGIYEQYF
TRBV2	-	TRBJ1-3	once	TGTGCCAGCACCCGGACAGCCAGCTCTGGAAACACCATATATTTT	CASTRTASSGNTIYF
TRBV9	-	TRBJ2-7	-	TGTGCCAGCAGCCCCGGGGAACCAACCTACGAGCAGTACTTC	CASSPGEPTYEQYF
TRBV19	TRBD1	TRBJ2-3	-	TGTGCCAGTAGTCCGGACAGGGCGGGGACAGATACGCAGTATTTT	CASSPDRAGTDTQYF
TRBV28	-	TRBJ2-1	-	TGTGCCAGCAGTCCCACGGATGAGCAGTTCTTC	CASSPTDEQFF
TRBV4-3	TRBD1	TRBJ1-4	once	TGCGCCAGCAGCCAACGGACAGGGGTAGGGGTTGAAAAACTGTTTTTT	CASSQRTGVGVEKLFF
TRBV6-1	TRBD2	TRBJ2-1	-	TGTGCCAGCAGTGAAGTTCGCCTAGCGGGGGGGACTAACAATGAGCAGTTCTTC	CASSEVRLAGGTNNEQFF
TRBV7-9	-	TRBJ2-3	-	TGTGCCAGCAGCTTCCGGTCAAGCACAGATACGCAGTATTTT	CASSFRSSTDTQYF
TRBV11-2	-	TRBJ2-5	-	TGTGCCAGCAGCTTAGATCGAGAGACCCAGTACTTC	CASSLDRETQYF
TRBV7-9	TRBD2	TRBJ2-5	-	TGTGCCAGCAGCTTATGGCTAGCGGGGCTGGAGACCCAGTACTTC	CASSLWLAGLETQYF
TRBV28	-	TRBJ1-2	once	TGTGCCAGCAATACCTCCCCTGGCAGGAGGACTGGCTACACCTTC	CASNTSPGRRTGYTF
TRBV4-1	-	TRBJ1-1	-	TGCGCCAGCAGCCTCCTACTCCAGACAGCTACTGAAGCTTTCTTT	CASSLLLQTATEAFF
TRBV2	TRBD1	TRBJ2-2	once	TGTGCCAGCAATAGACAGGGGGCAAGGAACACCGGGGAGCTGTTTTTT	CASNRQGARNTGELFF
TRBV6-5	TRBD1	TRBJ1-2	-	TGTGCCAGCAGTTTTTCCGGACAGGCTAACTATGGCTACACCTTC	CASSFSGQANYGYTF
TRBV28	-	TRBJ1-3	few	TGTGCCAGCAGTTCGACTTACTCTGGAAACACCATATATTTT	CASSSTYSGNTIYF
TRBV7-2	-	TRBJ2-3	-	TGTGCCAGCAGCCTAAGGGGTATTGGCACAGATACGCAGTATTTT	CASSLRGIGTDTQYF
TRBV28	TRBD2	TRBJ2-1	-	TGTGCCAGCAGTCGTCCCGGGACTAGCGGGAGGGCTTTTGAGCAGTTCTTC	CASSRPGTSGRAFEQFF
TRBV7-8	-	TRBJ1-1	-	TGTGCCAGCAGGGCAGTCCCGAACACTGAAGCTTTCTTT	CASRAVPNTEAFF